One and the same sample provided the 31 T cell receptor beta chains below, sequenced in a study of cytomegalovirus exposure and HLA in healthy donors. Profiling relied on immunoSEQ multiplex PCR, and the TCRdb table lists in-frame clones only, not all of them. The sample lists about 160,000 clones, roughly 95% occurring once. Sample: PBMCs. The receptors were sampled from a woman under 30 in good health and CMV-seronegative.

The gene calls are TRBV10-1 and TRBJ1-5; D is unclear. The germline V gene encodes CDR1 WNHNN and CDR2 SYGVQD (reference sequence). The CDR3 covers 18 residues. Trimming shortened V by 3 bases and J by 0 bases, and 18 bases separated the two germline ends. The CDR3: CASSEGGNLPYSNQPQHF. DNA of the CDR3: TGCGCCAGCAGTGAAGGAGGGAACCTCCCTTATAGCAATCAGCCCCAGCATTTT.

The chain couples TRBV18 to TRBJ1-4; D call uncertain. Germline CDR1 and CDR2: KGHSH and LQKENI. The CDR3 has 12 residues. V lost 6 bases, J lost 6 bases, and 8 bases lay in between. CDR3 DNA sequence: TGTGCCAGCTCGCCGGAGGATGAAAAACTGTTTTTT. Protein sequence: CASSPEDEKLFF.

This chain joins TRBV7-9 and TRBJ1-1, with unresolved D. There are 12 residues in the CDR3. Germline V CDR1 and CDR2: SEHNR, FQNEAQ (reference sequence). Trimming removed 4 bases from V and 7 bases from J, with 10 bases in between. CDR3 sequence: CASSSARGEAFF. The DNA for the CDR3 is TGTGCCAGCAGCTCCGCGCGGGGTGAAGCTTTCTTT.

The chain recombines TRBV9 with TRBJ2-3; D unclear. V dropped 3 bases and J dropped 3 bases, with 14 bases sitting between them. Per germline, CDR1 SGDLS and CDR2 YYNGEE. The CDR3 covers 15 residues. The CDR3 spells CASSELVVPTDTQYF. Written as DNA, the CDR3 is TGTGCCAGCAGCGAGCTAGTGGTACCAACAGATACGCAGTATTTT.

The chain carries TRBV7-9 and TRBJ2-7; D may be TRBD2 (6 bases). V was clipped by 4 bases and J by 0 bases, with 13 bases between them. Germline CDR1 is SEHNR and CDR2 is FQNEAQ (reference sequence). This CDR3 region has 15 residues. The CDR3 reads CASSSTQAGSYEQYF. The CDR3 region has the DNA TGTGCCAGCAGCTCCACCCAAGCGGGCTCCTACGAGCAGTACTTC.

J is TRBJ2-5 and V is TRBV7-9; D possibly corresponds to TRBD2 (6 bases). The CDR3 totals 15 residues. V was pared by 7 bases and J by 5 bases, with 20 bases between. Germline-derived CDR1 and CDR2 are SEHNR and FQNEAQ (reference sequence). The CDR3 region is CASTPVWDFPETQYF. CDR3 in DNA: TGTGCCAGCACCCCGGTATGGGACTTTCCCGAGACCCAGTACTTC. Full variable domain (outside the CDR3, taken from reference TRBV7-9 and TRBJ2-5): DTGVSQNPRHKITKRGQNVTFRCDPISEHNRLYWYRQTLGQGPEFLTYFQNEAQLEKSRLLSDRFSAERPKGSFSTLEIQRTEQGDSAMYLCASTPVWDFPETQYFGPGTRLLVL.

The V and J genes are TRBV15 and TRBJ1-1; perhaps TRBD1 as D (5 bases). Looked up from germline, CDR1 is LNHNV and CDR2 is YYDKDF (reference sequence). Trimming left V 3 bases short and J 1 base short, with 15 bases between. CDR3 length equals 16 residues. CDR3 DNA sequence: TGTGCCACCAGCAGGGGCTGGGGGACTCAGAACACTGAAGCTTTCTTT. Translated, it gives CATSRGWGTQNTEAFF.

V and J are TRBV2 and TRBJ2-1; D possibly corresponds to TRBD1 (5 bases). Germline CDR1 and CDR2: SNHLY and FYNNEI. V was pared by 6 bases and J by 4 bases, with 16 bases between. The CDR3 contains 15 residues. The CDR3 sequence is CASSQGGGAYNEQFF. The CDR3 DNA reads TGTGCCAGCAGCCAGGGTGGTGGGGCTTACAATGAGCAGTTCTTC.

This clone was picked up a small number of times. The CDR3 here is CASLTGAASVYGYTF. The CDR3 bases are TGTGCCAGCCTTACAGGGGCGGCGTCGGTCTATGGCTACACCTTC. V is TRBV6-1 and J is TRBJ1-2; 7 bases agree with TRBD1. With V trimmed by 8 bases and J by 4 bases, 13 bases remained unmatched. This CDR3 spans 15 amino acids. Germline V gene data show CDR1 as MNHNS and CDR2 as SASEGT.

Written as DNA, the CDR3 is TGTGCCAGCAGCTTAGGCGGCACCAATTCACCCCTCCACTTT. Protein product: CASSLGGTNSPLHF. The genes are TRBV7-9 and TRBJ1-6; D gene ambiguous. Looked up from germline, CDR1 is SEHNR and CDR2 is FQNEAQ (reference sequence). CDR3 length: 14 residues. V lost 1 base to trimming and J lost 7 bases, with 8 bases between them.

V is TRBV4-1 and J is TRBJ1-2; 9 nucleotides match TRBD1. The CDR3 runs to 16 residues. From germline, CDR1 is MGHRA and CDR2 YSYEKL. The V and J ends lost 3 bases and 0 bases, in that order; junction bases with no gene match: 5. The CDR3 region has the DNA TGCGCCAGCAGCCAGCTACAGGGGGCTCCTAACTATGGCTACACCTTC. Translating it yields CASSQLQGAPNYGYTF.

The J gene is TRBJ1-3, the V gene TRBV5-6; no clear D. Looked up from germline, CDR1 is SGHDT and CDR2 is YYEEEE. The CDR3 has 17 residues. Deletions cut 4 bases from V and 3 bases from J, with 20 bases between. The CDR3 nucleotides read TGTGCCAGCAGCCCCATGATCGGCAGGAGGAGTGGAAACACCATATATTTT. Protein sequence: CASSPMIGRRSGNTIYF.

This sequence joins TRBV27 and TRBJ2-1; 8 nucleotides match TRBD1. CDR1 and CDR2 (germline): MNHEY, SMNVEV (reference sequence). The length of the CDR3 is 15 residues. Trimming at V came to 3 bases and at J to 1 base, leaving 2 bases not matched to a gene. The CDR3 coding sequence is TGTGCCAGCAGTTTGGACAGGGTTTCCTACAATGAGCAGTTCTTC. It encodes CASSLDRVSYNEQFF.

This sequence joins TRBV6-1 and TRBJ2-2; 8 nucleotides match TRBD2. CDR1 is MNHNS and CDR2 is SASEGT in the germline V gene. The CDR3 loop spans 16 amino acids. J was trimmed by 8 bases and V by 4 bases; bases with no gene match: 12. CDR3 residues: CASSGPGGQREGELFF. The CDR3 nucleotides are TGTGCCAGCAGTGGGCCGGGGGGGCAAAGGGAAGGGGAGCTGTTTTTT.

The CDR3 bases are TGTGCCAGCAAGACAGAGAACACTGAAGCTTTCTTT. Its translation is CASKTENTEAFF. This chain joins TRBV10-3 and TRBJ1-1; possible D gene TRBD1, 5 bases. Trimming shortened V by 10 bases and J by 1 base, and 10 bases separated the two germline ends. The CDR3 is made up of 12 amino acids. The germline V gene encodes CDR1 ENHRY and CDR2 SYGVKD.

This clone was detected once. The chain employs TRBV5-1 and TRBJ1-1; a possible D gene is TRBD1 (6 bases). V was clipped by 0 bases and J by 4 bases, with 10 bases between them. CDR3 length equals 14 residues. The germline CDR1 and CDR2 sequences are SGHRS and YFSETQ. This CDR3 reads CASSLEGRGTEAFF. CDR3 nucleotides: TGCGCCAGCAGCTTGGAGGGCAGGGGCACTGAAGCTTTCTTT.

The chain couples TRBV30 to TRBJ2-3, with D perhaps TRBD1 (5 bases). The CDR3 contains 15 residues. Trimming stripped 1 base from V and 0 bases from J, with 11 bases between. Germline assignment: CDR1 GTSNPN and CDR2 SVGIG (reference sequence). The CDR3 loop reads CAWSGTGLSTDTQYF. The DNA of the CDR3 is TGTGCCTGGAGTGGCACAGGCCTCAGCACAGATACGCAGTATTTT.

The V call is TRBV7-2, the J call TRBJ1-3; TRBD1 aligns across 7 bases. The CDR3 length is 14 residues. Germline CDR1 SGHTA, CDR2 FQGNSA. V was pared by 6 bases and J by 2 bases, with 4 bases of the junction left unmatched. The CDR3 coding sequence is TGTGCCAGCAGACCGACAGGGACTGGAAACACCATATATTTT. Translation: CASRPTGTGNTIYF.

This clone came up once. The V and J genes are TRBV5-1 and TRBJ1-2, with 8 nucleotides matching TRBD1. Germline V CDR1 and CDR2: SGHRS, YFSETQ. CDR3 length: 13 residues. The J segment lost 10 bases and the V segment lost 5 bases, leaving 10 bases of the junction unmatched. Here the CDR3 reads CASRAGTGHFYTF. The CDR3 DNA follows: TGCGCCAGCAGGGCCGGGACAGGACACTTCTACACCTTC.

V is TRBV19 and J is TRBJ1-5; tentatively, D is TRBD1 (6 bases). Trimming stripped 7 bases from V and 5 bases from J, with 24 bases between. The CDR3 totals 17 residues. Germline-derived CDR1 and CDR2 are LNHDA and SQIVND (reference sequence). CDR3 coding DNA: TGTGCCAGTATATCGGGCTCCGAACAGGGTGTATATCAGCCCCAGCATTTT. Translating it yields CASISGSEQGVYQPQHF.

The chain links TRBV6-1 to TRBJ2-7; D is unresolved. In germline, CDR1 is MNHNS, CDR2 SASEGT. V shed 2 bases and J shed 6 bases, with 23 bases lying between them. CDR3 length: 17 residues. The CDR3 sequence is CASSEMVLQSLRSEQYF. In DNA, the CDR3 is TGTGCCAGCAGTGAAATGGTCCTGCAGAGTTTGCGGAGCGAGCAGTACTTC.

The CDR3 sequence is CASSAPGTGGLEQFF. CDR3 nucleotides: TGTGCCAGCAGCGCGCCCGGGACAGGGGGCCTTGAGCAGTTCTTC. The chain recombines TRBV9 with TRBJ2-1; 12 bases are a match to TRBD1. The CDR3 extends over 15 amino acids. The V segment lost 3 bases and the J segment 9 bases; nucleotides outside the gene matches: 7. CDR1 and CDR2 (germline): SGDLS, YYNGEE.

The CDR3 bases are TGCGCCAGCTCGACCGGGACTAGCAGTTGGGAGACCCAGTACTTC. Its protein product is CASSTGTSSWETQYF. This sequence joins TRBV5-1 and TRBJ2-5; 9 bases are shared with TRBD2. Germline CDR1 and CDR2: SGHRS and YFSETQ. This CDR3 region has 15 residues. Trimming removed 7 bases from V and 5 bases from J; junction bases left unmatched: 12.

The chain employs TRBV4-2 and TRBJ1-1, with TRBD1 identical over 9 bases. The V gene end was trimmed by 0 bases and the J gene end by 6 bases; junction bases not matched to a gene: 8. Germline-derived CDR1 and CDR2 are LGHNA and YNFKEQ. The CDR3 totals 16 residues. The CDR3 DNA is TGTGCCAGCAGCCAAGAGCCGACAGGGGGGTGGGCTGAAGCTTTCTTT. Amino acid sequence: CASSQEPTGGWAEAFF.

The chain couples TRBV4-2 to TRBJ2-3; 10 bases are a match to TRBD2. This CDR3 contains 16 residues. The junction had 3 bases not matched to a gene; V was cut back by 1 base and J by 2 bases. Germline lookup yields CDR1 LGHNA and CDR2 YNFKEQ. The CDR3 sequence: CASSQGTSGVTDTQYF. The DNA for the CDR3 is TGTGCCAGCAGCCAAGGGACTAGCGGAGTCACAGATACGCAGTATTTT.

The rearrangement joins TRBV4-3 to TRBJ2-3, with TRBD1 identical over 12 bases. This CDR3 has 15 residues. The germline V gene encodes CDR1 LGHNA and CDR2 YSLEER. Germline trimming cut 4 bases from V and 3 bases from J; bases unmatched to any gene: 2. The CDR3 protein is CASSRDRGPTDTQYF. CDR3 bases: TGCGCCAGCAGCCGGGACAGGGGGCCGACAGATACGCAGTATTTT.

The chain recombines TRBV19 with TRBJ1-2, with D tentatively TRBD1 (6 bases). This CDR3 is 13 amino acids long. The germline V gene encodes CDR1 LNHDA and CDR2 SQIVND (reference sequence). Trimming removed 5 bases at V and 4 bases at J, with 11 bases between. CDR3 sequence reads: CASSVQGTYGYTF. For the CDR3, the DNA is TGTGCCAGTAGTGTACAGGGCACCTATGGCTACACCTTC.

The CDR3 protein is CASSGDRTEAFF. The CDR3, as DNA: TGCGCCAGCAGCGGGGACAGGACTGAAGCTTTCTTT. The chain uses TRBV5-1 and TRBJ1-1, with 8 bases fitting TRBD1. V dropped 4 bases and J dropped 5; count of bases not matched to a gene: 1. Germline loops: CDR1 SGHRS, CDR2 YFSETQ. The CDR3 sequence is 12 residues long.

This chain connects TRBV19 to TRBJ2-7, with 14 bases identical to TRBD2. CDR1 LNHDA and CDR2 SQIVND come from the germline V gene (reference sequence). The trim removed 6 bases at V and 0 bases at J, leaving 10 bases unmatched. The CDR3 runs 18 residues. CDR3 amino acids: CASSHGTSGGLSSYEQYF. The CDR3 DNA reads as TGTGCCAGTAGCCATGGGACTAGCGGGGGACTGAGCTCCTACGAGCAGTACTTC.

This clone is a singleton in its sample. The V and J genes are TRBV27 and TRBJ2-1; D is unclear. Germline CDR1 reads MNHEY; CDR2 reads SMNVEV (reference sequence). Trimming took off 0 bases at V and 4 bases at J, with 16 bases between the two ends. This CDR3 comprises 17 residues. This CDR3 reads CASSLSIIGAEYNEQFF. The DNA for the CDR3 is TGTGCCAGCAGTTTATCGATAATCGGAGCTGAATACAATGAGCAGTTCTTC.

The gene calls are TRBV19 and TRBJ2-1; 9 positions match TRBD1. There are 15 residues in the CDR3. Per germline, CDR1 LNHDA and CDR2 SQIVND (reference sequence). The junction had 4 bases not matched to a gene; V was cut back by 4 bases and J by 3 bases. The CDR3 DNA is TGTGCCAGTAGTAACCGGGACAGGGTCTACAATGAGCAGTTCTTC. Its protein product is CASSNRDRVYNEQFF.